The clone carrying this T cell receptor (beta chain) has more than one count but fewer than ten. TCR beta CDR3 region amplification was performed from RNA transcripts. Researchers ran a first-round RT-PCR on the TCR CDR3 using the HTBI primer set. TCRdb reanalysed the multiplex PCR reads using MiXCR and keeps one entry per CDR3 protein. The table lists about 340,000 distinct CDR3 sequences, around a sixth of them singletons. This record comes from a study of T cells in Graves' hyperthyroidism and ophthalmopathy. This clonotype originated in a woman between 50 and 59 years old with Graves' hyperthyroidism. The sample was blood.

CDR3 residues: CATSDSVLVNTGELFF. The CDR3 DNA reads as TGTGCCACCAGTGATTCCGTCTTAGTTAACACCGGGGAGCTGTTTTTT. The chain joins TRBV24-1 to TRBJ2-2; D unresolved. Per the germline V gene, CDR1 is KGHDR and CDR2 is SFDVKD. With 2 bases removed from V and 2 bases from J, the gap between germline ends came to 11 bases. The CDR3 extends over 16 amino acids.